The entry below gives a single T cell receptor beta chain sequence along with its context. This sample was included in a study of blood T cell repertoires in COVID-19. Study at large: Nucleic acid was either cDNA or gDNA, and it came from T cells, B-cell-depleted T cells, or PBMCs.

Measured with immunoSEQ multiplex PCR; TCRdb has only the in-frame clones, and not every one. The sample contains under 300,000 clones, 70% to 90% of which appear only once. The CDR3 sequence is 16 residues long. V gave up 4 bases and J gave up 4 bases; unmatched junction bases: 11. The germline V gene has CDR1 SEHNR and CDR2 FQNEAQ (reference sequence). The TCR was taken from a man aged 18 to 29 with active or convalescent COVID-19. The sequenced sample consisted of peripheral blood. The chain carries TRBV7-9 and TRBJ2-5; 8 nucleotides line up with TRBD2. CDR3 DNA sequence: TGTGCCAGCAGCTCTGTGGAACTAGCGGTTACAGAGACCCAGTACTTC. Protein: CASSSVELAVTETQYF. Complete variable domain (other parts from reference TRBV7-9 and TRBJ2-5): DTGVSQNPRHKITKRGQNVTFRCDPISEHNRLYWYRQTLGQGPEFLTYFQNEAQLEKSRLLSDRFSAERPKGSFSTLEIQRTEQGDSAMYLCASSSVELAVTETQYFGPGTRLLVL.